These T cell receptor beta chains were read from a single sample in a study of blood T cell repertoires in COVID-19. Data came from immunoSEQ multiplex PCR; TCRdb stores just in-frame clones and leaves some out. This table holds about 30,000 clones, approximately 83% found once. The specimen sequenced was peripheral blood. These receptors came from a human donor in a cohort sampled during active COVID-19. Each CDR3 is given with its conserved first and last residue. The order of the fields is clone size, V gene, D gene, J gene, CDR3 DNA, CDR3 protein. A D gene is named only where the DNA matches it firmly. Where a row states a size, it is once, few, many or the class of an expanded clone; other rows omit it.

>.|TRBV6-2/TRBV6-3|TRBD1|TRBJ2-1
TGTGCCAGCAGTTTTATACAGGGGCACAATGAGCAGTTCTTC
CASSFIQGHNEQFF
>.|TRBV3-1/TRBV3-2|.|TRBJ1-1
TGTGCCAGCAGCCAAGATAACGGTTGGAACACTGAAGCTTTCTTT
CASSQDNGWNTEAFF
>.|TRBV19|TRBD1|TRBJ2-5
TGTGCCAGTAGTAGGACAGGGCCTCAAGAGACCCAGTACTTC
CASSRTGPQETQYF
>.|TRBV6-5|.|TRBJ1-5
TGTGCCAGCAGATCAGGGCCTTACAATCAGCCCCAGCATTTT
CASRSGPYNQPQHF
>once|TRBV5-1|TRBD1|TRBJ2-3
TGCGCCAGCAGCAGACAGGGGGGGTACGGAGATACGCAGTATTTT
CASSRQGGYGDTQYF
>.|TRBV11-2|TRBD1|TRBJ2-7
TGTGCCAGCAGCTTATACAGGGGGTCTTCTTACGAGCAGTACTTC
CASSLYRGSSYEQYF
>.|TRBV7-6|TRBD1|TRBJ1-1
TGTGCCAGCAGCGCGCGGGACAGGGGATCCATGAACACTGAAGCTTTCTTT
CASSARDRGSMNTEAFF
>.|TRBV13|TRBD1|TRBJ1-2
TGTGCCAGCAGCTACGGACAGGACTATGGCTACACCTTC
CASSYGQDYGYTF
>.|TRBV6-5|.|TRBJ2-5
TGTGCCAGCAGGAAACCGTCGCCCGGGGAAGAGACCCAGTACTTC
CASRKPSPGEETQYF
>.|TRBV4-2|.|TRBJ1-2
TGTGCCAGCAGCCAAGATCGAGGTAACTATGGCTACACCTTC
CASSQDRGNYGYTF
>.|TRBV7-9|TRBD1|TRBJ2-7
TGTGCCAGCAGCTTTCGGGACAGGGTCTACGAGCAGTACTTC
CASSFRDRVYEQYF
>.|TRBV7-2|TRBD2|TRBJ2-5
TGTGCCAGCAGCTTGAGTGTCTGGCTAGCGGGGGGCCCGGGGGAGACCCAGTACTTC
CASSLSVWLAGGPGETQYF
>few|TRBV2|.|TRBJ1-1
TGTGCCAGCCTTCCCTTGAACACTGAAGCTTTCTTT
CASLPLNTEAFF
>.|TRBV28|.|TRBJ2-7
TGTGCCAGCAGTCCCGGGGGGCGGGTTTCCTACGAGCAGTACTTC
CASSPGGRVSYEQYF
>.|TRBV7-9|TRBD1|TRBJ2-7
TGTGCCAGCAGCCCAATGGGACAGGGGGCACGGGAGCAGTACTTC
CASSPMGQGAREQYF
>few|TRBV7-9|.|TRBJ2-1
TGTGCCAGCCTCGACGGGGTGAAGAGGGATGAGCAGTTCTTC
CASLDGVKRDEQFF
>.|TRBV9|.|TRBJ2-1
TGTGCCAGCAGCGTAGCGGGAACAGCAGGGGATGAGCAGTTCTTC
CASSVAGTAGDEQFF
>.|TRBV18|.|TRBJ1-1
TGTGCCAGCTCACCAGCTTCAGAGAACACTGAAGCTTTCTTT
CASSPASENTEAFF
>.|TRBV7-2|TRBD1|TRBJ2-7
TGTGCCAGCAGCTCCAGGGGACAGGGTAGTAGCGAGCAGTACTTC
CASSSRGQGSSEQYF
>.|TRBV14|.|TRBJ1-6
TGTGCCAGCAGCCAAGTCACGCCGGGTGGTAATTCACCCCTCCACTTT
CASSQVTPGGNSPLHF
>.|TRBV28|TRBD2|TRBJ2-1
TGTGCCAGCAGTTTACTAGCGGGAGGGCGTTACAATGAGCAGTTCTTC
CASSLLAGGRYNEQFF
>.|TRBV25-1|TRBD1|TRBJ1-5
TGTGCCAGCAGTGAACCCGACAGGGATCAGCCCCAGCATTTT
CASSEPDRDQPQHF
>.|TRBV9|TRBD2|TRBJ2-3
TGTGCCAGCAGCGCTCCGGGACTAGCGGGAGGCTGGGATGGCACAGATACGCAGTATTTT
CASSAPGLAGGWDGTDTQYF
>.|TRBV4-1|TRBD2|TRBJ2-7
TGCGCCAGCAGCCACGAGGGAGGGAGCTCCTACGAGCAGTACTTC
CASSHEGGSSYEQYF
>.|TRBV7-2|.|TRBJ2-1
TGTGCCAGCAGCTTTTTGTCCAGGGGAATCTACAATGAGCAGTTCTTC
CASSFLSRGIYNEQFF
>.|TRBV19|.|TRBJ2-7
TGTGCCAGTAGTATAGGGACTGCCTACGAGCAGTACTTC
CASSIGTAYEQYF
>.|TRBV5-1|.|TRBJ1-5
TGCGCCAGCAGCTTGGATGGGGCATATAGCAATCAGCCCCAGCATTTT
CASSLDGAYSNQPQHF
>.|TRBV6-5|TRBD1|TRBJ1-1
TGTGCCAGCAGGAGGGGACAGTTCACTGAAGCTTTCTTT
CASRRGQFTEAFF
>.|TRBV4-3|TRBD2|TRBJ2-1
TGCGCCAGCAGCCAAGCTACCCTAGCGGGACTTGACAATGAGCAGTTCTTC
CASSQATLAGLDNEQFF
>.|TRBV7-9|.|TRBJ1-1
TGTGCCAGCAGCCGCTCCCAGGGAACAAATGAAGCTTTCTTT
CASSRSQGTNEAFF
>.|TRBV28|.|TRBJ2-6
TGTGCCAGCAGGCAGGGGGGATCTGGGGCCAACGTCCTGACTTTC
CASRQGGSGANVLTF
>.|TRBV5-1|TRBD1|TRBJ2-2
TGCGCCAGCAGGGCGGACAGGGAGAACACCGGGGAGCTGTTTTTT
CASRADRENTGELFF
>.|TRBV5-4|.|TRBJ2-1
TGTGCCAGCAGCTCTGGGCCCTACAATGAGCAGTTCTTC
CASSSGPYNEQFF
>.|TRBV13|.|TRBJ2-1
TGTGCCAGCAGGCCGATAGGATCCGGGAATGAGCAGTTCTTC
CASRPIGSGNEQFF
>.|TRBV5-5|TRBD1|TRBJ2-5
TGTGCCAGCAGCTTGGTCGGGACAGGGGCCCTCAAAGAGACCCAGTACTTC
CASSLVGTGALKETQYF
>.|TRBV7-2|TRBD2|TRBJ2-3
TGTGCCAGCAGCTGGGGACTAGCGGGAGCCAGCGGAGATACGCAGTATTTT
CASSWGLAGASGDTQYF
>.|TRBV4-3|.|TRBJ2-1
TGCGCCAGCAGCCAGGCAGCAAGGGGCGCGGCCTACAATGAGCAGTTCTTC
CASSQAARGAAYNEQFF
>.|TRBV29-1|.|TRBJ1-1
TGCAGCGTTCGGCCGGGGAACACTGAAGCTTTCTTT
CSVRPGNTEAFF
>.|TRBV5-5|.|TRBJ1-1
TGTGCCAGCAGCTTGCGGGGGGGGGCCCTCGACCACATGAACACTGAAGCTTTCTTT
CASSLRGGALDHMNTEAFF
>.|TRBV3-1/TRBV3-2|TRBD1|TRBJ2-5
TGTGCCAGCAGCCAAGATGGGACAGGGCTAGAGACCCAGTACTTC
CASSQDGTGLETQYF
>.|TRBV6-1|.|TRBJ1-5
TGTGCCAGCAGTGACAGGCCTGGGCAGCCCCAGCATTTT
CASSDRPGQPQHF